The present T cell receptor (beta chain) was sequenced within a study of CD8 T cells in ankylosing spondylitis. Study-wide results and caveats: Clones linked with disease were CD8+ and fairly uncommon in the peripheral blood. Made up of 7 to 9 highly homologous variants, a TCR beta motif appeared characteristic of ankylosing spondylitis blood.

Comments on this clonotype: Its specificity is not known.

TCRdb reprocessed the 5' RACE reads via MiXCR and lists one record per CDR3 protein. This sample yields about 800,000 distinct CDR3 sequences, of which approximately 12% are seen a single time; approximately 0.5% belongs to the top ten. The receptor was isolated from a male donor with ankylosing spondylitis. What was sequenced was blood, either unsorted or a sorted T cell fraction (not recorded which).

CDR3 sequence reads: CASTLGQGDGYTF. Here the CDR3 DNA reads TGTGCCAGCACCCTGGGGCAGGGGGATGGCTACACCTTC. The chain joins TRBV6-1 to TRBJ1-2; 7 bases agree with TRBD1. The CDR3 runs 13 residues. Looked up from germline, CDR1 is MNHNS and CDR2 is SASEGT. Trimming cost V 7 bases and J 6 bases; bases outside gene matches: 8.